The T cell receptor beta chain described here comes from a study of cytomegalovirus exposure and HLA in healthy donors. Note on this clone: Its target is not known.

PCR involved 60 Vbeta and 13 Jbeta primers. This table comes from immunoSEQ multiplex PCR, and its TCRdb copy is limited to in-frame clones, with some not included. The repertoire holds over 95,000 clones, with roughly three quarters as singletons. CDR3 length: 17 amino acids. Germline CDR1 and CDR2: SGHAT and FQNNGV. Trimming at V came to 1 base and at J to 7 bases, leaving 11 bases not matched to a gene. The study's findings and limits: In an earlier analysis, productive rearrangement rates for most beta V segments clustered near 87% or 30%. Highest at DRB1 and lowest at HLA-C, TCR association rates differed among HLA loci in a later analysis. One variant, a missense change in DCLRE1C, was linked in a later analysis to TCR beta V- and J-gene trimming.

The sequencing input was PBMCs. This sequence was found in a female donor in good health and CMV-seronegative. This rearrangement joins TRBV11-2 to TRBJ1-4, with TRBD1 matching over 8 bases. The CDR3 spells CASSLGPQGVWGEKLFF. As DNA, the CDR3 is TGTGCCAGCAGCTTAGGCCCACAGGGGGTGTGGGGTGAAAAACTGTTTTTT.